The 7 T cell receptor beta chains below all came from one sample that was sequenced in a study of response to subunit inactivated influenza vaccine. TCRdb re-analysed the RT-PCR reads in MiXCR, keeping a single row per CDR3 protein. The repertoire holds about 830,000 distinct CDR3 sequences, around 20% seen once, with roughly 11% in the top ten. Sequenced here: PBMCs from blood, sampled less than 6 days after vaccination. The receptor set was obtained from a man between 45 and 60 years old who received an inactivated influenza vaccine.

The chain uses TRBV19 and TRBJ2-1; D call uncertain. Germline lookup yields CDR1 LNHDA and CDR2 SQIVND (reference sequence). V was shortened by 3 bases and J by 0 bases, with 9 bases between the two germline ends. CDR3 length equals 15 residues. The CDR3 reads CASSISKSSYNEQFF. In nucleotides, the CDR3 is TGTGCCAGTAGTATTTCAAAGAGCTCCTACAATGAGCAGTTCTTC.

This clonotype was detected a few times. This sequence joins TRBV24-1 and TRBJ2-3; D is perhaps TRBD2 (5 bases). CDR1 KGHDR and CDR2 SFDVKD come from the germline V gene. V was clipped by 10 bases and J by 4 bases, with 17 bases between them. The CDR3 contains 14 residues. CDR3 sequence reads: CATSRAAVADTQYF. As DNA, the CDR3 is TGTGCCACGTCACGAGCGGCCGTCGCAGATACGCAGTATTTT.

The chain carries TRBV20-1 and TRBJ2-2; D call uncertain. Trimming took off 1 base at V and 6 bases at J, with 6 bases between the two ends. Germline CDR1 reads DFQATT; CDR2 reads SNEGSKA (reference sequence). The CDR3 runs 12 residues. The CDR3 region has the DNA TGCAGTGCTAGAGTGGATGCCGGGGAGCTGTTTTTT. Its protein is CSARVDAGELFF.

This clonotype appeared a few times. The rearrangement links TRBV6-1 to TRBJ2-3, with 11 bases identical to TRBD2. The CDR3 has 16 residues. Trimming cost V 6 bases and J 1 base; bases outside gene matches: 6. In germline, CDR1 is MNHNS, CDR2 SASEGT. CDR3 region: CASRDLAGGRTDTQYF. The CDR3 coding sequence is TGTGCCAGCAGAGATCTAGCGGGGGGACGCACAGATACGCAGTATTTT.

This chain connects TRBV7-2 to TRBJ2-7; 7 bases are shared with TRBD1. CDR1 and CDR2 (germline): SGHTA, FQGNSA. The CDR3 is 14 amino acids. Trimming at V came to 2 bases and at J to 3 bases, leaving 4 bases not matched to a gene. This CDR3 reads CASSLPGQYYEQYF. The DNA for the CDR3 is TGTGCCAGCAGCTTACCGGGACAGTACTACGAGCAGTACTTC.

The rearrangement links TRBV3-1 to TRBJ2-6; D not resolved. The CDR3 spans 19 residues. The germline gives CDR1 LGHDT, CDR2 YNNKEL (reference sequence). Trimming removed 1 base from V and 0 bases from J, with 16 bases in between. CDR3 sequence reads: CASSQVWGSSFSGANVLTF. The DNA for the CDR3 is TGTGCCAGCAGCCAAGTTTGGGGTTCCTCCTTCTCTGGGGCCAACGTCCTGACTTTC.

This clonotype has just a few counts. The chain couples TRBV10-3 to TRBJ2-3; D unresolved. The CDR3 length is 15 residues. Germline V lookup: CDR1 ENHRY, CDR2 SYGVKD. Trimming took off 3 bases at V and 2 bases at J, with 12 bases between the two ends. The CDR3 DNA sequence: TGTGCCATCAGTGATACTACCTTAACCACAGATACGCAGTATTTT. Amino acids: CAISDTTLTTDTQYF.